The present TCR beta chain was sequenced within a study of shared clonotypes between healthy human individuals. Germline V gene lookup returns CDR1 SGHRS and CDR2 YFSETQ. This CDR3 is built from 13 residues. V lost 2 bases and J lost 6, with 12 bases in between. Original handling: Filtering of immunoSEQ junctional sequences could not match full-length read filtering. This table comes from immunoSEQ multiplex PCR, and its TCRdb copy is limited to in-frame clones, with some not included. V and J calls plus clone size are reproduced from that table; the DNA served to infer D and trimming. The sample records about 480,000 clones, nearly 80% being singletons.

The V call is TRBV5-1, the J call TRBJ2-7; D not resolved. Sequencing used PBMCs. The TCR sequence derives from a woman aged 40 to 50 in good health. Some clones in this sample may be carry-over from other donors' samples. CDR3 region: CASSFDEGREQYF. CDR3 DNA: TGCGCCAGCAGCTTTGATGAAGGGCGCGAGCAGTACTTC.